This passage covers 30 T cell receptor beta chains from one sample sequenced in a study of cytomegalovirus exposure and HLA in healthy donors. The PCR employed 60 Vbeta primers together with 13 Jbeta primers. Profiling relied on immunoSEQ multiplex PCR, and the TCRdb table lists in-frame clones only, not all of them. Of under 70,000 clones in the sample, roughly 90% were seen once. The sample consisted of PBMCs. These receptors all come from a woman in her twenties or thirties in good health and CMV-seronegative.

The V gene is TRBV15, the J gene TRBJ1-1, with 11 bases matching TRBD1. Germline V gene sequence: CDR1 LNHNV, CDR2 YYDKDF (reference sequence). The V and J ends lost 1 base and 11 bases, in that order; junction bases with no gene match: 9. CDR3 length: 15 amino acids. DNA for the CDR3: TGTGCCACCAGCAGAGTCGCGGACAGGGGGCTGCGGGCTTTCTTT. Protein: CATSRVADRGLRAFF.

The CDR3 nucleotides are TGCAGCGTTGCAGGGACTCCGATTGACTATGGCTACACCTTC. Its translation is CSVAGTPIDYGYTF. The V call is TRBV29-1, the J call TRBJ1-2; D may be TRBD1 (5 bases). The V end lost 4 bases, the J end lost 3 bases, and 15 bases lay between the germline ends. CDR1 SQVTM and CDR2 ANQGSEA come from the germline V gene. The length of the CDR3 is 14 residues.

The chain carries TRBV11-3 and TRBJ2-2; a weak D match, TRBD2 (5 bases). This CDR3 has 15 amino acids. The V end lost 1 base, the J end lost 7 bases, and 13 bases lay between the germline ends. CDR1 and CDR2 (germline): SGHNT, YENEEA. Here the CDR3 DNA reads TGTGCCAGCAGCTTAGCTGTGGGAGCTCTCGGGGAGCTGTTTTTT. Translating it yields CASSLAVGALGELFF.

This sequence joins TRBV7-2 and TRBJ1-1; D is possibly TRBD1 (6 bases). Germline V gene sequence: CDR1 SGHTA, CDR2 FQGNSA. CDR3 length equals 15 residues. Trimming left V 5 bases short and J 0 bases short, with 13 bases between. CDR3: CASSEGGGMNTEAFF. For the CDR3, the DNA is TGTGCCAGCAGCGAGGGGGGAGGGATGAACACTGAAGCTTTCTTT.

This rearrangement joins TRBV7-9 to TRBJ2-4; 10 nucleotides match TRBD2. The V gene's germline CDR1 is SEHNR and CDR2 FQNEAQ (reference sequence). With V trimmed by 4 bases and J by 5 bases, 2 bases remained unmatched. There are 14 residues in the CDR3. CDR3 coding DNA: TGTGCCAGCAGCTACACTAGCGGGGAAAACATTCAGTACTTC. Translated: CASSYTSGENIQYF.

The DNA for the CDR3 is TGTGCCAGCTCACCACCGAGCGGGACCCAGTACTTC. This encodes CASSPPSGTQYF. This chain connects TRBV18 to TRBJ2-5, with D maybe TRBD2 (5 bases). Deletions cut 0 bases from V and 7 bases from J, with 6 bases between. This CDR3 spans 12 amino acids. Germline CDR1 is KGHSH and CDR2 is LQKENI.

The chain uses TRBV7-9 and TRBJ1-1; D perhaps matches TRBD1 (6 bases). The V end lost 5 bases, the J end lost 4 bases, and 17 bases lay between the germline ends. The CDR3 has 15 amino acids. Germline V gene sequence: CDR1 SEHNR, CDR2 FQNEAQ (reference sequence). CDR3 sequence: CASSPPGGAGTEAFF. The CDR3 coding sequence is TGTGCCAGCAGCCCACCTGGGGGGGCTGGCACTGAAGCTTTCTTT.

The chain links TRBV9 to TRBJ2-7, with D unresolved. With 3 bases removed from V and 0 bases from J, the gap between germline ends came to 7 bases. This CDR3 spans 13 amino acids. The germline V gene has CDR1 SGDLS and CDR2 YYNGEE. CDR3 region: CASSAHNSYEQYF. CDR3 sequence (DNA): TGTGCCAGCAGCGCCCACAACTCCTACGAGCAGTACTTC.

V usage is TRBV14 and J usage is TRBJ2-7; tentative D call: TRBD1 (6 bases). The germline V gene encodes CDR1 SGHDN and CDR2 FVKESK. The CDR3 totals 13 residues. V was cut by 3 bases and J by 9 bases, with 15 bases left in between. CDR3 amino acids: CASSQPPAGVQYF. CDR3 bases: TGTGCCAGCAGCCAGCCGCCGGCAGGGGTGCAGTACTTC. The full variable domain, completed using reference TRBV14 and TRBJ2-7, is EAGVTQFPSHSVIEKGQTVTLRCDPISGHDNLYWYRRVMGKEIKFLLHFVKESKQDESGMPNNRFLAERTGGTYSTLKVQPAELEDSGVYFCASSQPPAGVQYFGPGTRLTVT.

This sequence joins TRBV11-3 and TRBJ1-1; weak D call: TRBD1 (5 bases). The CDR3 extends over 15 amino acids. Per the germline V gene, CDR1 is SGHNT and CDR2 is YENEEA. Trimming took off 3 bases at V and 5 bases at J, with 16 bases between the two ends. CDR3 protein: CASSLVYGGKTEAFF. CDR3 DNA: TGTGCCAGCAGCTTGGTCTACGGGGGGAAAACTGAAGCTTTCTTT.

V usage is TRBV9 and J usage is TRBJ2-2; the D is unclear. The CDR3 runs 13 residues. Deletions cut 0 bases from V and 8 bases from J, with 8 bases between. The germline V gene encodes CDR1 SGDLS and CDR2 YYNGEE. CDR3 region: CASSVGGSGELFF. CDR3 in DNA: TGTGCCAGCAGCGTAGGCGGATCTGGGGAGCTGTTTTTT.

V usage is TRBV19 and J usage is TRBJ1-2, with a weak D call TRBD1 (6 bases). Germline CDR1 reads LNHDA; CDR2 reads SQIVND (reference sequence). This CDR3 is 14 amino acids long. Trimming cost V 6 bases and J 1 base, with 12 bases left between them. The CDR3 coding sequence is TGTGCCAGTAGACCCGGACAGCATAACTATGGCTACACCTTC. Its translation: CASRPGQHNYGYTF.

V usage is TRBV6-1 and J usage is TRBJ1-3, with TRBD1 as a possible D gene (6 bases). The CDR3 sequence is 15 residues long. Looked up from germline, CDR1 is MNHNS and CDR2 is SASEGT. The V end lost 5 bases, the J end lost 0 bases, and 11 bases lay between the germline ends. CDR3: CASSPRRGSGNTIYF. In nucleotides, the CDR3 is TGTGCCAGCAGTCCTCGCAGGGGCTCTGGAAACACCATATATTTT.

V is TRBV18 and J is TRBJ1-2; 8 nucleotides agree with TRBD1. This CDR3 comprises 13 residues. Germline CDR1 is KGHSH and CDR2 is LQKENI. V dropped 5 bases and J dropped 4; count of bases not matched to a gene: 3. CDR3: CASSEDRAYGYTF. CDR3 coding DNA: TGTGCCAGCTCAGAGGACAGGGCCTATGGCTACACCTTC.

This chain links TRBV14 with TRBJ2-1; D is unresolved. The CDR3 covers 14 residues. Deletions cut 1 base from V and 6 bases from J, with 10 bases between. Germline-derived CDR1 and CDR2 are SGHDN and FVKESK. The CDR3 sequence: CASSQGLRLNEQFF. For the CDR3, the DNA is TGTGCCAGCAGCCAAGGCTTGCGGCTCAATGAGCAGTTCTTC.

V gene TRBV7-3 combines with J gene TRBJ2-2; 11 nucleotides line up with TRBD2. V trimming: 1 base; J trimming: 4 bases; junction bases outside the gene matches: 5. The CDR3 consists of 17 residues. CDR1 is SGHTA, CDR2 FQGTGA, per germline. The CDR3 coding sequence is TGTGCCAGCAGCTTAAACCTAGCGGGAGGTCCCACCGGGGAGCTGTTTTTT. Translation gives CASSLNLAGGPTGELFF.

The CDR3 DNA reads TGTGCCATCAGTGAGTCTAGCGTTTCCACAGATACGCAGTATTTT. Its translation: CAISESSVSTDTQYF. The chain couples TRBV10-3 to TRBJ2-3, with a weak D call TRBD2 (5 bases). The germline gives CDR1 ENHRY, CDR2 SYGVKD. This CDR3 contains 15 residues. V gave up 0 bases and J gave up 2 bases, with 9 bases separating them.

This chain links TRBV19 with TRBJ2-2; 10 bases align to TRBD2. The junction had 8 bases not matched to a gene; V was cut back by 3 bases and J by 7 bases. The CDR3 extends over 16 amino acids. Germline V lookup: CDR1 LNHDA, CDR2 SQIVND (reference sequence). CDR3 sequence reads: CASSIGASGRSGELFF. The CDR3 DNA is TGTGCCAGTAGTATCGGGGCTAGCGGGAGAAGCGGGGAGCTGTTTTTT.

The chain uses TRBV6-1 and TRBJ2-5, with TRBD2 identical over 11 bases. The CDR3 is 15 residues long. V gave up 6 bases and J gave up 1 base; unmatched junction bases: 4. Germline V gene data show CDR1 as MNHNS and CDR2 as SASEGT. The CDR3 DNA is TGTGCCAGCAGGCCCGGGACTAGCGGCCAAGAGACCCAGTACTTC. Amino acids: CASRPGTSGQETQYF.

This clone appeared a few times. This sequence joins TRBV12-1 and TRBJ2-6; the DNA was not used to check the table's D call, TRBD1. TRBV12-1 is shown as a pseudogene. This CDR3 region has 20 residues. This chain's CDR3 is CASSLPDRGLQRGGANVLTF. The CDR3 region has the DNA TGTGCCAGCAGCCTACCGGACAGGGGGCTACAACGCGGTGGGGCCAACGTCCTGACTTTC.

This clone has just a few counts. The gene calls are TRBV7-6 and TRBJ2-7, with 8 bases identical to TRBD1. V lost 4 bases to trimming and J lost 6 bases; unmatched junction nucleotides: 8. This CDR3 spans 14 amino acids. In germline, CDR1 is SGHVS, CDR2 FNYEAQ. This chain's CDR3 is CASSSRGRGSEQYF. The CDR3 DNA reads as TGTGCCAGCAGCTCCAGGGGGCGCGGTTCCGAGCAGTACTTC.

The J gene is TRBJ2-2, the V gene TRBV28; 10 bases are shared with TRBD2. The V and J ends lost 3 bases and 7 bases, in that order; junction bases with no gene match: 5. The CDR3 has 15 residues. Germline lookup yields CDR1 MDHEN and CDR2 SYDVKM. CDR3 in DNA: TGTGCCAGCAGTTTTGAGCGGGAGGGCGGCGGGGAGCTGTTTTTT. Its protein is CASSFEREGGGELFF.

This clone appeared once. The chain carries TRBV7-3 and TRBJ2-3; D is possibly TRBD2 (5 bases). This CDR3 has 13 amino acids. Germline CDR1 and CDR2: SGHTA and FQGTGA. V lost 3 bases to trimming and J lost 3 bases, with 7 bases between them. The CDR3 protein is CASSFRGTDTQYF. DNA of the CDR3: TGTGCCAGCAGCTTCCGGGGTACAGATACGCAGTATTTT.

This chain's CDR3 is CASSLGQGLTNEKLFF. The CDR3 region has the DNA TGCGCCAGCAGCCTAGGACAGGGCCTAACTAATGAAAAACTGTTTTTT. The gene calls are TRBV5-1 and TRBJ1-4; 8 positions agree with TRBD1. The J segment lost 1 base and the V segment lost 4 bases, leaving 6 bases of the junction unmatched. Germline CDR1 is SGHRS and CDR2 is YFSETQ. This CDR3 has 16 amino acids.

V is TRBV9 and J is TRBJ2-1; the match to TRBD2 covers 8 bases. The CDR3 is made up of 15 amino acids. Germline V gives CDR1 SGDLS, CDR2 YYNGEE. V was pared by 3 bases and J by 0 bases, with 2 bases of the junction left unmatched. CDR3 in DNA: TGTGCCAGCAGCGAGAGCGGGAGCTCCTACAATGAGCAGTTCTTC. As protein: CASSESGSSYNEQFF.

The J gene is TRBJ2-7, the V gene TRBV11-2; D might be TRBD1 (6 bases). V lost 6 bases, J lost 0 bases, and 9 bases lay in between. CDR1 is SGHAT, CDR2 FQNNGV, per germline. This CDR3 is 13 amino acids long. In DNA form, the CDR3 reads TGTGCCAGCAGTGACAGGAGCTCCTACGAGCAGTACTTC. The encoded protein is CASSDRSSYEQYF.

The chain employs TRBV9 and TRBJ1-2, with TRBD1 matching 8 bases. The germline gives CDR1 SGDLS, CDR2 YYNGEE. CDR3 length equals 14 residues. Unmatched junction bases numbered 8, after V lost 4 bases and J lost 6 bases. CDR3 DNA sequence: TGTGCCAGCAGCCCTGGACAGGGAGAAAATGGCTACACCTTC. It is translated as CASSPGQGENGYTF.

The chain links TRBV28 to TRBJ1-5, with D unclear. The V end was cut by 6 bases, the J end by 4 bases, with 13 bases between. Germline V gene lookup returns CDR1 MDHEN and CDR2 SYDVKM. The CDR3 runs to 14 residues. Here the CDR3 reads CASSLTTTNQPQHF. CDR3 coding DNA: TGTGCCAGCAGCTTAACAACGACAAATCAGCCCCAGCATTTT.

The rearrangement links TRBV6-1 to TRBJ1-6; D is perhaps TRBD1 (6 bases). The CDR3 is 14 amino acids. V lost 2 bases, J lost 9 bases, and 11 bases lay in between. Germline CDR1 MNHNS, CDR2 SASEGT. CDR3 nucleotide sequence: TGTGCCAGCAGTGAACCAGGGGAGAGTTCACCCCTCCACTTT. Translating gives CASSEPGESSPLHF.

This rearrangement joins TRBV5-1 to TRBJ2-7; D is perhaps TRBD2 (6 bases). The CDR3 loop spans 15 amino acids. V was shortened by 4 bases and J by 5 bases, with 19 bases between the two germline ends. From germline, CDR1 is SGHRS and CDR2 YFSETQ. CDR3 sequence reads: CASSGATSFRNEQYF. The CDR3 DNA is TGCGCCAGCAGCGGGGCGACTAGTTTTCGTAACGAGCAGTACTTC. Supplemented by reference TRBV5-1 and TRBJ2-7, the full variable domain reads KAGVTQTPRYLIKTRGQQVTLSCSPISGHRSVSWYQQTPGQGLQFLFEYFSETQRNKGNFPGRFSGRQFSNSRSEMNVSTLELGDSALYLCASSGATSFRNEQYFGPGTRLTVT.